A single sample gave rise to the 30 T cell receptor beta chains below, sequenced in a study of cytomegalovirus exposure and HLA in healthy donors. PCR was performed using 60 Vbeta and 13 Jbeta primers. Sequenced by immunoSEQ multiplex PCR; TCRdb stores in-frame clones only, minus some. Here the sample spans tens of thousands of clones, roughly 75% being singletons. The sequenced material came from PBMCs. These TCRs come from a man aged 25 to 45 in good health and CMV-seropositive.

The gene calls are TRBV11-1 and TRBJ1-6; no clear D gene. V was shortened by 2 bases and J by 6 bases, with 11 bases between the two germline ends. This CDR3 is built from 15 residues. CDR1 is SGHAT and CDR2 is FQDESV in the germline V gene (reference sequence). The CDR3, as DNA: TGTGCCAGCAGCTTAAGTACAGCGGGTAATTCACCCCTCCACTTT. As protein: CASSLSTAGNSPLHF.

The J gene is TRBJ2-7, the V gene TRBV28; the match to TRBD1 covers 7 bases. V lost 7 bases and J lost 0; bases outside the gene matches: 9. Germline V gives CDR1 MDHEN, CDR2 SYDVKM. There are 15 residues in the CDR3. CDR3 sequence reads: CASTVGTAFSYEQYF. The DNA for the CDR3 is TGTGCCAGCACCGTGGGGACAGCCTTCTCCTACGAGCAGTACTTC.

The chain employs TRBV2 and TRBJ1-1; a possible D gene is TRBD1 (5 bases). The CDR3 runs 16 residues. Germline CDR1 SNHLY, CDR2 FYNNEI. V was clipped by 6 bases and J by 4 bases, with 21 bases between them. The CDR3 bases are TGTGCCAGCAGGGGGTGGCAGGGAAATTTAGGCACTGAAGCTTTCTTT. Translating gives CASRGWQGNLGTEAFF.

This clone was observed a handful of times. The CDR3 DNA is TGTGCCAGCAGCTTTAGTCCACCGCCGTCTACGCAGTATTTT. This translates into CASSFSPPPSTQYF. J is TRBJ2-3 and V is TRBV11-3; D is unclear. The CDR3 sequence is 14 residues long. Germline CDR1 reads SGHNT; CDR2 reads YENEEA. Trimming removed 3 bases at V and 8 bases at J, with 15 bases between.

CDR3 DNA sequence: TGTGCCTGGAGTCCCGGGACAGGGTATGATGGCTACACCTTC. Its protein is CAWSPGTGYDGYTF. This chain uses TRBV30 with TRBJ1-2; TRBD1 matches 9 bases. J gave up 6 bases and V 2 bases, and 7 bases lay outside the gene matches. The V gene's germline CDR1 is GTSNPN and CDR2 SVGIG (reference sequence). The CDR3 totals 14 residues.

This chain connects TRBV7-8 to TRBJ2-1; TRBD1 aligns across 7 bases. Germline V lookup: CDR1 SGHVS, CDR2 FQNEAQ. Trimming at V came to 3 bases and at J to 6 bases, leaving 5 bases not matched to a gene. This CDR3 is built from 14 residues. The CDR3 loop reads CASSFVTGVNEQFF. As DNA, the CDR3 is TGTGCCAGCAGCTTCGTCACAGGGGTCAATGAGCAGTTCTTC.

V and J are TRBV19 and TRBJ2-4; possible D gene TRBD1, 5 bases. Germline V gene data show CDR1 as LNHDA and CDR2 as SQIVND (reference sequence). This CDR3 comprises 14 residues. V lost 6 bases, J lost 8 bases, and 17 bases lay in between. CDR3 residues: CASSRGADSDIQYF. In DNA form, the CDR3 reads TGTGCCAGTAGCCGTGGGGCCGATTCGGACATTCAGTACTTC.

The chain is built from TRBV11-2 and TRBJ1-1; the D is unclear. Between the trimmed V and J ends, which lost 5 bases and 0 bases, there was a span of 16 bases. CDR1 is SGHAT and CDR2 is FQNNGV in the germline V gene. The length of the CDR3 is 16 residues. In nucleotides, the CDR3 is TGTGCCAGCAGCCCCCGGACGGGAAATATGAACACTGAAGCTTTCTTT. Encoded protein: CASSPRTGNMNTEAFF.

This clone came up a few times. This sequence joins TRBV6-4 and TRBJ1-1; perhaps TRBD1 as D (6 bases). The CDR3 is 13 amino acids. Germline-derived CDR1 and CDR2 are MRHNA and SNTAGT. V dropped 7 bases and J dropped 4 bases, with 13 bases sitting between them. CDR3 residues: CASNVQGSTEAFF. The CDR3 DNA reads TGTGCCAGCAACGTACAGGGAAGCACTGAAGCTTTCTTT.

This clone was seen more than once but under ten times. V gene TRBV29-1 combines with J gene TRBJ2-7; D unresolved. Between the trimmed V and J ends, which lost 4 bases and 1 base, there was a span of 8 bases. The CDR3 spans 12 residues. Germline V gives CDR1 SQVTM, CDR2 ANQGSEA. The CDR3 sequence: CSVGASSYEQYF. In nucleotides, the CDR3 is TGCAGCGTTGGGGCCAGTTCCTACGAGCAGTACTTC.

The chain uses TRBV18 and TRBJ2-7; 9 positions agree with TRBD2. Trimming at V came to 1 base and at J to 2 bases, leaving 6 bases not matched to a gene. The CDR3 has 16 residues. Per the germline V gene, CDR1 is KGHSH and CDR2 is LQKENI. This chain's CDR3 is CASSPLETSGTYEQYF. As DNA, the CDR3 is TGTGCCAGCTCACCACTGGAGACTAGCGGCACCTACGAGCAGTACTTC.

This clone was recorded only once. The chain links TRBV7-9 to TRBJ2-2; 8 nucleotides match TRBD2. The CDR3 extends over 12 amino acids. Germline V lookup: CDR1 SEHNR, CDR2 FQNEAQ (reference sequence). The trim removed 5 bases at V and 8 bases at J, leaving 1 base unmatched. The CDR3 loop is CASSRLAGELFF. DNA of the CDR3: TGTGCCAGCAGCCGACTAGCGGGGGAGCTGTTTTTT.

The chain has TRBV5-1 and TRBJ2-7, with 7 bases fitting TRBD1. The CDR3 runs to 15 residues. The germline CDR1 and CDR2 sequences are SGHRS and YFSETQ. V shed 4 bases and J 3 bases; nucleotides not matched to a gene: 10. The CDR3 region is CASSLGTAPFYEQYF. As DNA, the CDR3 is TGCGCCAGCAGCCTCGGGACAGCCCCATTCTACGAGCAGTACTTC.

This chain joins TRBV2 and TRBJ2-3, with 9 bases matching TRBD2. This CDR3 comprises 14 residues. Germline V gene sequence: CDR1 SNHLY, CDR2 FYNNEI. The J segment lost 6 bases and the V segment lost 4 bases, leaving 5 bases of the junction unmatched. As DNA, the CDR3 is TGTGCCAGCAGTGTTAGCGGGGGACGGGATACGCAGTATTTT. This codes for CASSVSGGRDTQYF.

This clone was seen a single time. The gene calls are TRBV10-3 and TRBJ1-1, with 12 bases lining up with TRBD1. The CDR3 sequence is 14 residues long. Germline V gene lookup returns CDR1 ENHRY and CDR2 SYGVKD. With 4 bases clipped from V and 7 bases from J, the junction kept 4 bases outside the gene matches. CDR3 DNA sequence: TGTGCCATCAGTGGGGGACAGGGGGCGAGTGAAGCTTTCTTT. It codes for CAISGGQGASEAFF.

This chain links TRBV19 with TRBJ1-5, with 10 nucleotides matching TRBD1. The CDR3 runs 14 residues. CDR1 and CDR2 from the germline V gene are LNHDA and SQIVND (reference sequence). With V trimmed by 0 bases and J by 11 bases, 4 bases remained unmatched. The CDR3 DNA reads TGTGCCAGTAGTATAGACGGACAGGGGGTTTCCCAGCATTTT. Amino acids: CASSIDGQGVSQHF.

This clone has a single count. The V gene is TRBV25-1, the J gene TRBJ2-7, with 8 bases fitting TRBD2. The germline gives CDR1 MGHDK, CDR2 SYGVNS. Losses at the gene ends were 2 bases for V and 3 bases for J; bases not matched to a gene: 3. The CDR3 totals 14 residues. The CDR3 reads CASSERGGLYEQYF. The DNA of the CDR3 is TGTGCCAGCAGTGAACGGGGGGGACTCTACGAGCAGTACTTC.

The V and J genes are TRBV28 and TRBJ1-2; TRBD1 agrees at 8 bases. There are 14 residues in the CDR3. Germline lookup yields CDR1 MDHEN and CDR2 SYDVKM. After removal of 7 bases from V and 7 bases from J, the junction contained 11 bases not matched to a gene. The CDR3 nucleotides are TGTGCCAGCATCCACGGACAGGGCCGTAGTGGCTACACCTTC. It encodes CASIHGQGRSGYTF.

This rearrangement joins TRBV6-5 to TRBJ2-3; D unresolved. This CDR3 region has 14 residues. The germline V gene encodes CDR1 MNHEY and CDR2 SVGAGI. Trimming took 0 bases from V and 1 from J, leaving 5 bases between them. For the CDR3, the DNA is TGTGCCAGCAGTTACTCGGCGGGCACAGATACGCAGTATTTT. Protein: CASSYSAGTDTQYF.

The rearrangement joins TRBV10-1 to TRBJ1-1; D unclear. This CDR3 is 13 amino acids long. Between the trimmed V and J ends, which lost 3 bases and 0 bases, there was a span of 5 bases. Germline V gene data show CDR1 as WNHNN and CDR2 as SYGVQD (reference sequence). The CDR3 DNA is TGCGCCAGCAGTGACATTTTGAACACTGAAGCTTTCTTT. It is translated as CASSDILNTEAFF.

The rearrangement uses TRBV6-5 and TRBJ1-1; D call uncertain. Deletions cut 6 bases from V and 3 bases from J, with 11 bases between. Per the germline V gene, CDR1 is MNHEY and CDR2 is SVGAGI. CDR3 size: 13 residues. The CDR3 spells CASSPQEDTEAFF. CDR3 nucleotides: TGTGCCAGCAGCCCGCAGGAGGACACTGAAGCTTTCTTT.

This rearrangement joins TRBV20-1 to TRBJ1-2; D ambiguous. The CDR3 is 11 amino acids. Trimming took 3 bases from V and 8 from J, leaving 10 bases between them. The germline CDR1 and CDR2 sequences are DFQATT and SNEGSKA (reference sequence). The CDR3 DNA reads as TGCAGTGCTAGTCACAGTGTCGGCTACACCTTC. This codes for CSASHSVGYTF.

Only one count was recorded for this clone. This sequence joins TRBV11-2 and TRBJ1-2, with unresolved D. The CDR3 is 14 amino acids. Germline V lookup: CDR1 SGHAT, CDR2 FQNNGV. V dropped 4 bases and J dropped 4 bases, with 13 bases sitting between them. CDR3 protein: CASSSLPQTYGYTF. CDR3 in DNA: TGTGCCAGCAGCTCCCTACCACAGACCTATGGCTACACCTTC. Filled out from reference TRBV11-2 and TRBJ1-2, the complete variable domain reads EAGVAQSPRYKIIEKRQSVAFWCNPISGHATLYWYQQILGQGPKLLIQFQNNGVVDDSQLPKDRFSAERLKGVDSTLKIQPAKLEDSAVYLCASSSLPQTYGYTFGSGTRLTVV.

The chain uses TRBV5-4 and TRBJ1-1, with D unresolved. The CDR3 length is 13 residues. Germline lookup yields CDR1 SGHNT and CDR2 YYREEE (reference sequence). Trimming shortened V by 0 bases and J by 7 bases, and 10 bases separated the two germline ends. This CDR3 is CASSLEVQREAFF. Written as DNA, the CDR3 is TGTGCCAGCAGCTTGGAAGTTCAGCGTGAAGCTTTCTTT.

The gene calls are TRBV13 and TRBJ2-1, with a possible D match to TRBD2 (5 bases). Trimming cost V 5 bases and J 0 bases, with 11 bases left between them. Per the germline V gene, CDR1 is PRHDT and CDR2 is FYEKMQ (reference sequence). The CDR3 is made up of 15 amino acids. CDR3 sequence: CASSPLGVSYNEQFF. CDR3 sequence (DNA): TGTGCCAGCAGCCCCCTGGGAGTCTCCTACAATGAGCAGTTCTTC.

The chain carries TRBV2 and TRBJ2-4, with 8 bases identical to TRBD1. The V and J ends lost 3 bases and 2 bases, in that order; junction bases with no gene match: 9. The CDR3 runs to 17 residues. The germline V gene encodes CDR1 SNHLY and CDR2 FYNNEI. The CDR3 spells CASSDTGTGPTKNIQYF. The DNA of the CDR3 is TGTGCCAGCAGTGACACCGGGACAGGCCCTACCAAAAACATTCAGTACTTC.

This sequence joins TRBV11-3 and TRBJ2-2; 7 nucleotides align to TRBD1. The V gene end was trimmed by 5 bases and the J gene end by 1 base; junction bases not matched to a gene: 4. CDR1 SGHNT and CDR2 YENEEA come from the germline V gene. This CDR3 comprises 15 residues. The CDR3 here is CASSPRTGNTGELFF. CDR3 sequence (DNA): TGTGCCAGCAGCCCCCGGACAGGGAACACCGGGGAGCTGTTTTTT.

This clone showed up just once. J is TRBJ1-2 and V is TRBV28; D might be TRBD1 (6 bases). Germline V gene lookup returns CDR1 MDHEN and CDR2 SYDVKM. CDR3 length: 15 amino acids. V lost 5 bases and J 7 bases, leaving 20 bases between the germline ends. In nucleotides, the CDR3 is TGTGCCAGCAGTATGACGGGGGGCGTAGGCAGTGGCTACACCTTC. Translating it yields CASSMTGGVGSGYTF.

The table lists this clone with a few counts. This chain joins TRBV5-1 and TRBJ2-7; 8 nucleotides agree with TRBD1. CDR3 length: 12 residues. Germline V CDR1 and CDR2: SGHRS, YFSETQ. The junction had 3 bases not matched to a gene; V was cut back by 4 bases and J by 6 bases. CDR3 sequence: CASSTTGAEQYF. CDR3 bases: TGCGCCAGCAGCACGACAGGGGCCGAGCAGTACTTC.

The genes are TRBV2 and TRBJ2-2; D uncertain. Per the germline V gene, CDR1 is SNHLY and CDR2 is FYNNEI. V was trimmed by 3 bases and J by 6 bases, leaving 8 bases between them. CDR3 length equals 13 residues. The CDR3 DNA is TGTGCCAGCAGTGATTCTAAGTCCGGGGAGCTGTTTTTT. Translation gives CASSDSKSGELFF.